These 9 T cell receptor beta chains originate from one sample sequenced in a study of shared clonotypes between healthy human individuals. TCRdb's table, derived via immunoSEQ multiplex PCR, lists solely in-frame clones and lacks some. The table has about 100,000 clones, around half seen once. The material sequenced was PBMCs. These receptors were collected from a woman aged 40 to 49 in good health. Some clones in this sample may be carry-over from other donors' samples.

The rearrangement joins TRBV4-2 to TRBJ2-7; 12 bases are a match to TRBD2. The trim removed 0 bases at V and 5 bases at J, leaving 5 bases unmatched. This CDR3 contains 16 residues. Germline V gene data show CDR1 as LGHNA and CDR2 as YNFKEQ. CDR3 in DNA: TGTGCCAGCAGCCAAGAGTTGCGGACTAGCGGGAACGAGCAGTACTTC. Protein sequence: CASSQELRTSGNEQYF.

In this sample, this clone turned up many times. A junction end diverges from the germline sequence, so it may reflect a read error. This CDR3 reads CAWKRQNPGELFF. CDR3 coding DNA: TGTGCCTGGAAAAGGCAGAACCCCGGGGAGCTGTTTTTT. The chain uses TRBV30 and TRBJ2-2, with D unresolved. This CDR3 region has 13 residues. The germline V gene encodes CDR1 GTSNPN and CDR2 SVGIG (reference sequence).

The rearrangement links TRBV7-9 to TRBJ2-2, with D tentatively TRBD1 or TRBD2 (5 bases each). Looked up from germline, CDR1 is SEHNR and CDR2 is FQNEAQ (reference sequence). This CDR3 has 17 residues. Between the trimmed V and J ends, which lost 5 bases and 3 bases, there was a span of 19 bases. CDR3 sequence reads: CASSPVGPRGDTGELFF. Here the CDR3 DNA reads TGTGCCAGCAGCCCTGTTGGACCCCGAGGGGACACCGGGGAGCTGTTTTTT.

V is TRBV5-5 and J is TRBJ2-6; D gene ambiguous. The CDR3 has 15 amino acids. V gave up 1 base and J gave up 3 bases, with 8 bases separating them. Germline CDR1 is SGHKS and CDR2 is YYEKEE (reference sequence). In nucleotides, the CDR3 is TGTGCCAGCAGCTTGATGTCTGATGGGGCCAACGTCCTGACTTTC. It yields the protein CASSLMSDGANVLTF.

This clone has only one observation. The chain links TRBV10-3 to TRBJ1-2, with no clear D. Germline-derived CDR1 and CDR2 are ENHRY and SYGVKD. This CDR3 is built from 14 residues. Trimming stripped 3 bases from V and 3 bases from J, with 11 bases between. In DNA, the CDR3 is TGTGCCATCAGTGAACCCCTGGTTGACTATGGCTACACCTTC. Translation: CAISEPLVDYGYTF.

Regarding this clone: A single base separates this from a much larger clone, so it may be a read error. The chain combines TRBV27 with TRBJ2-2; 8 bases are shared with TRBD1. This CDR3 comprises 15 residues. Germline-derived CDR1 and CDR2 are MNHEY and SMNVEV (reference sequence). The junction had 4 bases not matched to a gene; V was cut back by 6 bases and J by 1 base. This chain's CDR3 is CASSTGTGNTGELFF. The CDR3 DNA sequence: TGTGCCAGCAGCACCGGGACAGGGAACACCGGGGAGCTGTTTTTT.

This clone was seen only once. A far larger clone is a single base away, which makes a read error likely. The rearrangement joins TRBV10-3 to TRBJ2-1; 8 bases are a match to TRBD2. The germline V gene encodes CDR1 ENHRY and CDR2 SYGVKD. J lost 6 bases, V lost 5 bases, and 9 bases had no gene match. CDR3 size: 15 residues. CDR3 amino acids: CAISYRREVPNEQFF. DNA for the CDR3: TGTGCCATCAGTTACAGGCGGGAGGTTCCCAATGAGCAGTTCTTC.

This clone showed up just once. This chain uses TRBV7-8 with TRBJ2-5; D uncertain. V shed 1 base and J shed 4 bases, with 10 bases lying between them. CDR1 SGHVS and CDR2 FQNEAQ come from the germline V gene. The CDR3 loop spans 14 amino acids. Here the CDR3 reads CASSLEIVGETQYF. CDR3 nucleotides: TGTGCCAGCAGCTTAGAAATCGTCGGAGAGACCCAGTACTTC.

The genes are TRBV11-2 and TRBJ2-5; TRBD2 might be the D (6 bases). The DNA end lines up better with TRBJ2-7; the J call may be wrong. The germline V gene encodes CDR1 SGHAT and CDR2 FQNNGV. CDR3 size: 14 residues. This CDR3 reads CASTKRAGLDEQYF. In nucleotides, the CDR3 is TGTGCCAGCACCAAACGGGCGGGACTCGACGAGCAGTACTTC.